This is a list of T cell receptor beta chains from one sample in a study of CD8 T cells in Susac syndrome. TCRdb re-derived calls from the immunoSEQ multiplex PCR reads in MiXCR, one entry per CDR3 protein. This sample has around 150,000 distinct CDR3 sequences, with 90% to 96% found just once. The sequencing input was CD4+ T cells from PBMCs. All receptors derive from a human donor with Susac syndrome. Both conserved end residues are part of each CDR3. The D gene is left open where the match is weak. Not every row has a clone size; where given, it reads once, few, many or a size class.

TRBJ2-1,.,TRBV6-1,.,TGTGCCAGCAGTGAGGGTAATGAGCAGTTCTTC,CASSEGNEQFF
TRBJ2-5,.,TRBV6-5,.,TGTGCCAGCGGTAACGGACTGCGGGAAGAGACCCAGTACTTC,CASGNGLREETQYF
TRBJ2-5,.,TRBV20-1,.,TGCAGTGCTAGAGGCGACGGGAACGGAAAGATCGGAAAAGAAGAGACCCAGTACTTC,CSARGDGNGKIGKEETQYF
TRBJ2-3,.,TRBV20-1,.,TGCAGTGCTAGACCTCCCGGTACGCAGTATTTT,CSARPPGTQYF
TRBJ2-5,.,TRBV7-2,.,TGTGCCAGCAGCTCAACAGAGACCCAGTACTTC,CASSSTETQYF
TRBJ2-4,.,TRBV12-3/TRBV12-4,TRBD2,TGTGCCAGCAGTTTGTCTTCTAGCGGGGCGAACATTCAGTACTTC,CASSLSSSGANIQYF
TRBJ2-5,.,TRBV7-7,.,TGTGCTAGCAGCTTAGGGCGGCAGATCCAAGAGACCCAGTACTTC,CASSLGRQIQETQYF
TRBJ1-1,.,TRBV20-1,TRBD1,TGCAGTGCGTCCGACAGGGCGGAGAACACTGAAGCTTTCTTT,CSASDRAENTEAFF
TRBJ2-2,.,TRBV10-1,TRBD2,TGCGCCAGCAGCCCGGGACTAGCGGGGACCGGGGAGCTGTTTTTT,CASSPGLAGTGELFF
TRBJ2-3,.,TRBV5-6,TRBD1,TGTGCCAGCAGCGCACAACAGGGGCTGAGAGATACGCAGTATTTT,CASSAQQGLRDTQYF
TRBJ2-2,.,TRBV20-1,TRBD1,TGCAGTGCAAACAGGGGGCTGAACACCGGGGAGCTGTTTTTT,CSANRGLNTGELFF
TRBJ1-4,.,TRBV29-1,TRBD1,TGCAGCGCTCTAAAGCTAGGGACAGGGAATGAAAAACTGTTTTTT,CSALKLGTGNEKLFF
TRBJ1-4,once,TRBV29-1,.,TGCAGCGTTGGGACATTTATGGGGGAAAAACTGTTTTTT,CSVGTFMGEKLFF
TRBJ1-1,.,TRBV7-9,.,TGTGCCAGCAGCGCGACCGCTTTCTTT,CASSATAFF
TRBJ2-6,.,TRBV4-1,.,TGCGCCAGCAGCCAAGAAGCTAGCTCTGGGGCCAACGTCCTGACTTTC,CASSQEASSGANVLTF
TRBJ1-5,.,TRBV6-5,.,TGTGCCAGCCCCGGCGGGCCCTCTGATCAGCCCCAGCATTTT,CASPGGPSDQPQHF
TRBJ1-6,once,TRBV3-1,.,TGTGCCAGCAGCCCCGGGAATACGGGAGGATCACCCCTCCACTTT,CASSPGNTGGSPLHF
TRBJ2-3,.,TRBV20-1,TRBD1,TGCAGTGCTATCGGGACAGGGAGGGCAGATACGCAGTATTTT,CSAIGTGRADTQYF
TRBJ1-4,.,TRBV20-1,TRBD1,TGCAGTGCTAGAGAGACAGGGTCTGGAAAACTGTTTTTT,CSARETGSGKLFF
TRBJ1-2,.,TRBV20-1,.,TGCAGTGCTTCCACCCCCGCAGGCAGGGGCTACACCTTC,CSASTPAGRGYTF
TRBJ2-5,.,TRBV2,.,TGTGCCAGCAGTGTTGTGGAGACCCAGTACTTC,CASSVVETQYF
TRBJ1-5,.,TRBV5-1,.,TGCGCCACCCCACTTGGATGGGACATTAACCGCAATCAGCCCCAGCATTTT,CATPLGWDINRNQPQHF
TRBJ1-2,.,TRBV28,TRBD1,TGTGCCAGCGGCGGGGGAGGGGGCAGAGGCTATGGCTACACCTTC,CASGGGGGRGYGYTF
TRBJ2-3,.,TRBV5-4,.,TGTGCCAGCAGCTCGGACGAAGATACGCAGTATTTT,CASSSDEDTQYF
TRBJ2-1,.,TRBV6-5,.,TGTGCCAGCAGCCCCGCTGGCGGTGAGCAGTTCTTC,CASSPAGGEQFF
TRBJ2-7,.,TRBV5-4,TRBD1,TGTGCCAGCAGCTCCGGGACAGGGGGCGATTACGAGCAGTACTTC,CASSSGTGGDYEQYF
TRBJ2-7,.,TRBV7-8,.,TGTGCCAGCAGCGTCCCGCTGCAGCTGATCTACGAGCAGTACTTC,CASSVPLQLIYEQYF
TRBJ2-1,once,TRBV18,.,TGTGCCAGCTCCCACAGGCTACCAAGCTCCTACAATGAGCAGTTCTTC,CASSHRLPSSYNEQFF
TRBJ1-4,.,TRBV7-2,.,TGTGCCAGCAGCTCTAGTGAAAAACTGTTTTTT,CASSSSEKLFF
TRBJ1-1,.,TRBV5-4,TRBD1,TGTGCCAGCAGCTTGTCAGGGGGCGATGAAGCTTTCTTT,CASSLSGGDEAFF
TRBJ2-2,.,TRBV20-1,.,TGCAGTGCTAGGGGGGGTGTCGGCACCGGGGAGCTGTTTTTT,CSARGGVGTGELFF